The 2 T cell receptor beta chains below were found in one sample sequenced in a study of T cells after yellow fever vaccination. TCRdb re-called the 5' RACE reads with MiXCR, one entry per CDR3 protein. The sample shows 95,000 to 150,000 distinct CDR3 sequences, 7.4% of them seen only once. Sample: CD4+ T cells sorted from PBMCs, taken roughly 10 days after the first yellow fever vaccination. Source of these receptors: a man aged 18-30 years who received the YFV17D yellow fever vaccine.

This clonotype has ten or more counts. V gene TRBV12-3 or TRBV12-4 combines with J gene TRBJ2-2; no firm D call. The CDR3 loop spans 13 amino acids. V shed 5 bases and J shed 4 bases, with 8 bases lying between them. The CDR3 DNA is TGTGCCAGCAGTCATACTATCACCGGGGAGCTGTTTTTT. The encoded protein is CASSHTITGELFF.

This clonotype was seen many times. The rearrangement joins TRBV29-1 to TRBJ2-1, with 10 bases matching TRBD1. Germline CDR1 reads SQVTM; CDR2 reads ANQGSEA. CDR3 size: 12 residues. V was clipped by 7 bases and J by 11 bases; unmatched bases: 8. CDR3 sequence: CSARKTGGKQFF. In nucleotides, the CDR3 is TGCAGCGCCCGGAAGACAGGGGGCAAGCAGTTCTTC.